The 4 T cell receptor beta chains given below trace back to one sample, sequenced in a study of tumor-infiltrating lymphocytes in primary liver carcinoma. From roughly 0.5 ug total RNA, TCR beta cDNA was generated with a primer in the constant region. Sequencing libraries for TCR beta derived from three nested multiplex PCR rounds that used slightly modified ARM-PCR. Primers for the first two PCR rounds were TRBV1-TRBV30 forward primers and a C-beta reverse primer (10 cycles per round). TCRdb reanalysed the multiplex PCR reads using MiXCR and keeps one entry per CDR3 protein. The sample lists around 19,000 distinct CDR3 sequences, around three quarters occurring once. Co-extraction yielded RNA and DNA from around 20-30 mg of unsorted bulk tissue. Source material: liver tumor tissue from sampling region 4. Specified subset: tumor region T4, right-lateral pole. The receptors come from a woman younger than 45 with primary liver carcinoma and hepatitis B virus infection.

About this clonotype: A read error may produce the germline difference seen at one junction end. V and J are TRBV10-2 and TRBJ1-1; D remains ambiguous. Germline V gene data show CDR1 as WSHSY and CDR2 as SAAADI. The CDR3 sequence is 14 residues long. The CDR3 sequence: CASSEQKAGTEALF. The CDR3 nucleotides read TGCGCCAGCAGTGAGCAGAAGGCGGGCACTGAAGCTCTCTTT.

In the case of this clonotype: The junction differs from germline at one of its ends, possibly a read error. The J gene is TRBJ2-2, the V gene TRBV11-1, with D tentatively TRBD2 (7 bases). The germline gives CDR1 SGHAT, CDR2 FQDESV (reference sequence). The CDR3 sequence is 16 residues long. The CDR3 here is CDSNRVVAGVSGELFF. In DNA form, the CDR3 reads TGTGACAGCAACAGGGTTGTGGCGGGAGTGTCCGGGGAGCTGTTTTTT.

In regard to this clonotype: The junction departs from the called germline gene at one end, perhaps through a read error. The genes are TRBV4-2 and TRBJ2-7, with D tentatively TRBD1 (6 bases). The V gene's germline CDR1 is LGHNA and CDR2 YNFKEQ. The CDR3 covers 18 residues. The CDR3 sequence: CASSQEHLGQGGPRERYF. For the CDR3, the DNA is TGTGCCAGCAGCCAGGAACACCTGGGACAAGGGGGACCGCGCGAGCGGTACTTC.

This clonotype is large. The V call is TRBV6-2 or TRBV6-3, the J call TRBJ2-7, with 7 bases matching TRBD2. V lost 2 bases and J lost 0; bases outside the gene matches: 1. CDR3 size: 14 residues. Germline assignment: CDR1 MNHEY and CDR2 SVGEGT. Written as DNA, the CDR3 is TGTGCCAGCAGTTACGGGAGGGTCTCCTACGAGCAGTACTTC. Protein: CASSYGRVSYEQYF.